Shown below are 30 T cell receptor beta chains from a single sample sequenced in a study of blood T cell repertoires in COVID-19. Assay: immunoSEQ multiplex PCR; the TCRdb copy retains only in-frame clones and omits some. The sample carries roughly 220,000 clones, around 87% recorded once. The sequencing input was PBMCs or T cells enriched from blood (not recorded which). The receptors derive from a man in his thirties or forties who had been exposed to COVID-19.

This sequence joins TRBV4-1 and TRBJ1-1; D possibly corresponds to TRBD1 (5 bases). Trimming left V 3 bases short and J 1 base short, with 15 bases between. The V gene's germline CDR1 is MGHRA and CDR2 YSYEKL. The CDR3 is 16 residues long. Written as DNA, the CDR3 is TGCGCCAGCAGCCAGGCCGCAGGGTTGGGGAACACTGAAGCTTTCTTT. Its protein product is CASSQAAGLGNTEAFF.

The V gene is TRBV7-2, the J gene TRBJ1-1; D unclear. Germline V CDR1 and CDR2: SGHTA, FQGNSA. CDR3 length: 13 residues. V lost 5 bases to trimming and J lost 2 bases, with 9 bases between them. Written as DNA, the CDR3 is TGTGCCAGCAGCCTCCAGCGTAACACTGAAGCTTTCTTT. Its translation: CASSLQRNTEAFF.

The V gene is TRBV30, the J gene TRBJ2-5; possibly TRBD2 for D (6 bases). The CDR3 has 14 amino acids. V dropped 0 bases and J dropped 5 bases, with 13 bases sitting between them. Per the germline V gene, CDR1 is GTSNPN and CDR2 is SVGIG (reference sequence). CDR3 sequence (DNA): TGTGCCTGGAGTGTACTAGCAAGCGGGGAGACCCAGTACTTC. This encodes CAWSVLASGETQYF.

In its sample, this clone was seen many times. The chain employs TRBV25-1 and TRBJ1-1; a weak D match, TRBD1 (5 bases). This CDR3 is 15 amino acids long. The germline CDR1 and CDR2 sequences are MGHDK and SYGVNS. V lost 1 base and J 5 bases, leaving 14 bases between the germline ends. The CDR3: CASSEFYSKGTEAFF. In DNA form, the CDR3 reads TGTGCCAGCAGTGAATTTTACAGCAAGGGGACTGAAGCTTTCTTT.

The chain joins TRBV6-5 to TRBJ1-1; no firm D call. Germline CDR1 and CDR2: MNHEY and SVGAGI. V was shortened by 2 bases and J by 0 bases, with 7 bases between the two germline ends. The CDR3 is 14 amino acids. The CDR3 sequence: CASSYESLNTEAFF. DNA for the CDR3: TGTGCCAGCAGTTACGAGAGTTTGAACACTGAAGCTTTCTTT.

V usage is TRBV7-7 and J usage is TRBJ2-7; D is ambiguous. Trimming removed 1 base at V and 7 bases at J, with 17 bases between. This CDR3 is built from 15 residues. Germline CDR1 is SSHAT and CDR2 is FNYEAQ (reference sequence). The CDR3 here is CASSLDLRKYEEQYF. CDR3 nucleotide sequence: TGTGCCAGCAGCTTAGACCTGCGGAAGTATGAAGAGCAGTACTTC.

The gene calls are TRBV6-6 and TRBJ2-7, with D unclear. The CDR3 length is 14 residues. Germline V CDR1 and CDR2: MNHNY, SVGAGI (reference sequence). V was trimmed by 0 bases and J by 1 base, leaving 7 bases between them. The CDR3 region has the DNA TGTGCCAGCAGTTACTCGCCTAGTTCCTACGAGCAGTACTTC. Translated: CASSYSPSSYEQYF.

The chain recombines TRBV9 with TRBJ2-7, with 10 bases identical to TRBD2. The V and J ends lost 5 bases and 3 bases, in that order; junction bases with no gene match: 5. The length of the CDR3 is 14 residues. Germline V gives CDR1 SGDLS, CDR2 YYNGEE. The CDR3 spells CASSTSGGGYEQYF. The CDR3 coding sequence is TGTGCCAGCAGTACCAGCGGGGGGGGCTACGAGCAGTACTTC.

The rearrangement links TRBV7-2 to TRBJ1-5, with 8 positions matching TRBD1. Germline V gene sequence: CDR1 SGHTA, CDR2 FQGNSA. The CDR3 loop spans 14 amino acids. V shed 5 bases and J 5 bases; nucleotides not matched to a gene: 5. DNA for the CDR3: TGTGCCAGCAGCCCACCAGGGGGCCATCAGCCCCAGCATTTT. Residues: CASSPPGGHQPQHF.

This rearrangement joins TRBV5-4 to TRBJ2-1; 7 positions agree with TRBD1. CDR1 and CDR2 from the germline V gene are SGHNT and YYREEE (reference sequence). CDR3 length: 13 residues. The V and J ends lost 3 bases and 4 bases, in that order; junction bases with no gene match: 1. CDR3 bases: TGTGCCAGCAGCTCGGACAGGTACAATGAGCAGTTCTTC. It translates to CASSSDRYNEQFF.

The rearrangement joins TRBV29-1 to TRBJ2-1; TRBD2 matches 7 bases. The V gene end was trimmed by 0 bases and the J gene end by 3 bases; junction bases not matched to a gene: 8. The CDR3 contains 16 residues. Germline V CDR1 and CDR2: SQVTM, ANQGSEA. In DNA form, the CDR3 reads TGCAGCGTTGAAGATCAGGGAGCGGGGTTCTACAATGAGCAGTTCTTC. This gives the protein CSVEDQGAGFYNEQFF.

The chain is built from TRBV5-8 and TRBJ1-5; 8 bases are shared with TRBD1. Germline CDR1 and CDR2: SGHTS and YDEGEE. The CDR3 sequence is 16 residues long. V lost 4 bases, J lost 5 bases, and 11 bases stayed unmatched. DNA for the CDR3: TGTGCCAGCAGCATATACAGGGGGGCTAGTTATCAGCCCCAGCATTTT. This encodes CASSIYRGASYQPQHF.

The V call is TRBV2, the J call TRBJ2-7; perhaps TRBD1 as D (5 bases). Germline-derived CDR1 and CDR2 are SNHLY and FYNNEI. There are 12 residues in the CDR3. V lost 7 bases and J 7 bases, leaving 14 bases between the germline ends. CDR3 in DNA: TGTGCCAGCACGGGCAGGGCTGGAGAGCAGTACTTC. It codes for CASTGRAGEQYF.

The chain combines TRBV7-2 with TRBJ2-7, with 7 bases aligning to TRBD2. The germline CDR1 and CDR2 sequences are SGHTA and FQGNSA. The CDR3 consists of 15 residues. Trimming removed 0 bases from V and 1 base from J; junction bases left unmatched: 3. The CDR3 DNA follows: TGTGCCAGCAGCTTAGCGCGAGCGGGGTCCTACGAGCAGTACTTC. As protein: CASSLARAGSYEQYF.

The genes are TRBV3-1 (or the pseudogene TRBV3-2) and TRBJ2-5; TRBD2 matches at 12 bases. CDR1 and CDR2 from the germline V gene are LGHDT and YNNKEL (reference sequence). The CDR3 is made up of 16 amino acids. V gave up 4 bases and J gave up 4 bases; unmatched junction bases: 7. CDR3 nucleotide sequence: TGTGCCAGCAGCCCTACGTCGACTAGCGGGGGAGAGACCCAGTACTTC. It is translated as CASSPTSTSGGETQYF.

The CDR3 DNA sequence: TGTGCCAGCAGCTTAGATTCAGGGGGCTTGGCTGGCTACACCTTC. It is translated as CASSLDSGGLAGYTF. J is TRBJ1-2 and V is TRBV7-2, with 8 bases fitting TRBD1. Losses at the gene ends were 1 base for V and 7 bases for J; bases not matched to a gene: 8. This CDR3 is 15 amino acids long. Per the germline V gene, CDR1 is SGHTA and CDR2 is FQGNSA.

The chain joins TRBV2 to TRBJ1-2; no firm D call. V was pared by 4 bases and J by 8 bases, with 8 bases between. The CDR3 totals 11 residues. Germline CDR1 is SNHLY and CDR2 is FYNNEI. The CDR3: CASSVLSGYTF. For the CDR3, the DNA is TGTGCCAGCAGTGTTCTAAGCGGCTACACCTTC.

This rearrangement joins TRBV2 to TRBJ2-7, with TRBD1 matching 11 bases. With V trimmed by 11 bases and J by 4 bases, 7 bases remained unmatched. The germline V gene has CDR1 SNHLY and CDR2 FYNNEI. The CDR3 spans 13 residues. The CDR3 region has the DNA TGTGCCGGAGGGACAGGGGGGACGTACGAGCAGTACTTC. Translation: CAGGTGGTYEQYF.

On this clone itself: Germline and junction disagree at one end, which may indicate a read error. The chain has TRBV19 and TRBJ2-1, with 10 bases fitting TRBD1. This CDR3 comprises 15 residues. CDR1 is LNHDA and CDR2 is SQIVND in the germline V gene (reference sequence). This chain's CDR3 is CASSNGDRGLDEQFF. For the CDR3, the DNA is TGTGCCAGCAGTAATGGGGACAGGGGATTGGATGAGCAGTTCTTC.

The J gene is TRBJ2-3, the V gene TRBV6-5, with D perhaps being TRBD1 or TRBD2 (7 bases each). V was cut by 10 bases and J by 4 bases, with 15 bases left in between. The CDR3 is 13 amino acids. CDR1 is MNHEY and CDR2 is SVGAGI in the germline V gene. CDR3 loop: CATRQGGSDTQYF. For the CDR3, the DNA is TGTGCCACCAGACAGGGAGGGTCAGATACGCAGTATTTT.

The rearrangement joins TRBV5-1 to TRBJ2-2; 9 nucleotides agree with TRBD1. V was pared by 1 base and J by 0 bases, with 4 bases of the junction left unmatched. The CDR3 covers 17 residues. Germline V lookup: CDR1 SGHRS, CDR2 YFSETQ. The CDR3 sequence: CASSLSWDRANTGELFF. For the CDR3, the DNA is TGCGCCAGCAGCTTGAGTTGGGACAGGGCGAACACCGGGGAGCTGTTTTTT. Full variable domain (remainder filled in from reference TRBV5-1 and TRBJ2-2): KAGVTQTPRYLIKTRGQQVTLSCSPISGHRSVSWYQQTPGQGLQFLFEYFSETQRNKGNFPGRFSGRQFSNSRSEMNVSTLELGDSALYLCASSLSWDRANTGELFFGEGSRLTVL.

The genes are TRBV3-1 (or the pseudogene TRBV3-2) and TRBJ2-5; weak D call: TRBD2 (5 bases). CDR1 and CDR2 (germline): LGHDT, YNNKEL (reference sequence). CDR3 size: 12 residues. Trimming shortened V by 4 bases and J by 5 bases, and 8 bases separated the two germline ends. DNA of the CDR3: TGTGCCAGCAGCCTCTCGGGGGAGACCCAGTACTTC. This sequence encodes CASSLSGETQYF.

The CDR3 sequence is CASSLGTSGGAYNEQFF. CDR3 DNA sequence: TGTGCCAGCAGCTTAGGAACTAGCGGGGGAGCTTACAATGAGCAGTTCTTC. V and J are TRBV7-2 and TRBJ2-1; 11 nucleotides line up with TRBD2. The CDR3 consists of 17 residues. Germline CDR1 SGHTA, CDR2 FQGNSA. Unmatched junction bases numbered 6, after V lost 1 base and J lost 4 bases.

The chain couples TRBV7-2 to TRBJ1-2; unclear D gene. V shed 2 bases and J shed 6 bases, with 16 bases lying between them. The CDR3 is 15 residues long. Germline V gene lookup returns CDR1 SGHTA and CDR2 FQGNSA. CDR3 protein: CASSLRRRSLDGYTF. The CDR3 DNA sequence: TGTGCCAGCAGCTTAAGAAGGAGAAGCTTGGATGGCTACACCTTC. Supplemented by reference TRBV7-2 and TRBJ1-2, the full variable domain reads GAGVSQSPSNKVTEKGKDVELRCDPISGHTALYWYRQSLGQGLEFLIYFQGNSAPDKSGLPSDRFSAERTGGSVSTLTIQRTQQEDSAVYLCASSLRRRSLDGYTFGSGTRLTVV.

The chain is built from TRBV19 and TRBJ2-2; tentatively, D is TRBD1 (6 bases). Trimming removed 9 bases at V and 0 bases at J, with 11 bases between. CDR3 length: 14 amino acids. Looked up from germline, CDR1 is LNHDA and CDR2 is SQIVND (reference sequence). In DNA, the CDR3 is TGTGCCAGCCAAGGACAGACGAACACCGGGGAGCTGTTTTTT. It codes for CASQGQTNTGELFF.

This chain connects TRBV12-3 or TRBV12-4 to TRBJ1-2; D call uncertain. Trimming shortened V by 7 bases and J by 8 bases, and 14 bases separated the two germline ends. CDR3 length equals 12 residues. In nucleotides, the CDR3 is TGTGCCAGCAATGAAAATTTAGAGGGCTACACCTTC. As protein: CASNENLEGYTF.

The chain joins TRBV10-3 to TRBJ2-3, with 8 bases lining up with TRBD2. This CDR3 contains 13 residues. Germline-derived CDR1 and CDR2 are ENHRY and SYGVKD. Unmatched junction bases numbered 6, after V lost 10 bases and J lost 3 bases. CDR3 DNA: TGTGCCAGCTTTAGCGGGGAAACAGATACGCAGTATTTT. It codes for CASFSGETDTQYF.

The chain combines TRBV10-3 with TRBJ2-7, with a weak D call TRBD1 (6 bases). The V and J ends lost 7 bases and 4 bases respectively, with 17 bases between them. The CDR3 has 14 amino acids. Germline V gene sequence: CDR1 ENHRY, CDR2 SYGVKD. CDR3 bases: TGTGCCATCAACCCGACAGGCAAGAGGTACGAGCAGTACTTC. This translates into CAINPTGKRYEQYF.

J is TRBJ2-1 and V is TRBV27, with 9 bases identical to TRBD1. Looked up from germline, CDR1 is MNHEY and CDR2 is SMNVEV (reference sequence). This CDR3 region has 13 residues. After removal of 3 bases from V and 7 bases from J, the junction contained 1 base not matched to a gene. The CDR3 DNA follows: TGTGCCAGCAGTTTGGACAGGGGAAATGAGCAGTTCTTC. Amino acids: CASSLDRGNEQFF.

The chain carries TRBV4-3 and TRBJ1-4; D remains unclear. Germline-derived CDR1 and CDR2 are LGHNA and YSLEER. The ends were cut back, 0 bases at V and 4 bases at J, with 9 bases in the middle. This CDR3 is built from 15 residues. This chain's CDR3 is CASSQDRQVNEKLFF. DNA of the CDR3: TGCGCCAGCAGCCAAGACAGGCAGGTTAATGAAAAACTGTTTTTT.